This section outlines one T cell receptor (beta chain) sequence together with its context. This sample is drawn from a study of PD-L1 blockade in urothelial cancer. Overall study: About 85% of the 29 patients were males with bladder-origin urothelial cancer. Blood gave a median around 150,000 T cells.

The data were produced by immunoSEQ multiplex PCR, yet TCRdb's version contains in-frame clones alone and is incomplete. The sample lists about 81,000 clones; 90% were seen once. V dropped 3 bases and J dropped 2; count of bases not matched to a gene: 6. The CDR3 is 16 amino acids. The germline V gene encodes CDR1 SGHTA and CDR2 FQGNSA. Sequenced here: PBMCs, sampled around atezolizumab (anti-PD-L1) treatment. The receptor comes from a man aged 60 to 69 with urothelial cancer. V and J are TRBV7-2 and TRBJ2-5, with 10 positions matching TRBD1. The CDR3 loop reads CASSFAGTGAQETQYF. The CDR3 DNA reads TGTGCCAGCAGCTTCGCCGGGACAGGGGCACAAGAGACCCAGTACTTC.